The 9 T cell receptor beta chains given below trace back to one sample, sequenced in a study of blood T cell repertoires in COVID-19. Libraries were prepared by immunoSEQ multiplex PCR; TCRdb keeps only in-frame clonotypes and omits some of them. There are a few hundred thousand clones in the sample; about nine tenths occur only once, and 1.5% to 2% lies in the top ten. Sample: peripheral blood. The receptors were gathered from a woman aged 25 to 39 with COVID-19, enrolled during active disease.

The chain couples TRBV5-1 to TRBJ2-3; D is unclear. With 0 bases removed from V and 6 bases from J, the gap between germline ends came to 8 bases. The length of the CDR3 is 13 residues. Germline V lookup: CDR1 SGHRS, CDR2 YFSETQ. The CDR3 is CASSLALPDTQYF. The CDR3 nucleotides are TGCGCCAGCAGCTTGGCCCTACCTGATACGCAGTATTTT.

This sequence joins TRBV21-1 and TRBJ1-3; the DNA was not used to check the table's D call, TRBD1. TRBV21-1 is tagged as a pseudogene. The CDR3 is 20 residues long. The chain's CDR3 is CASSDPSPHLQGFSGNTIYF. The DNA of the CDR3 is TGTGCCAGCAGCGACCCCTCGCCCCACTTACAGGGATTCTCTGGAAACACCATATATTTT.

V gene TRBV27 combines with J gene TRBJ1-2; no firm D call. CDR3 length: 13 amino acids. In germline, CDR1 is MNHEY, CDR2 SMNVEV (reference sequence). Trimming pared 6 bases from V and 1 base from J, leaving 9 bases between. The CDR3 sequence: CASSRGDNYGYTF. CDR3 coding DNA: TGTGCCAGCAGCCGGGGAGATAACTATGGCTACACCTTC.

This chain connects TRBV7-9 to TRBJ2-3; no definite D call. Trimming cost V 0 bases and J 6 bases, with 13 bases left between them. CDR3 length equals 15 residues. Germline CDR1 SEHNR, CDR2 FQNEAQ (reference sequence). DNA of the CDR3: TGTGCCAGCAGCTTAGCGACCGGCCCCGGGGATACGCAGTATTTT. Translating gives CASSLATGPGDTQYF. Complete variable domain (other parts from reference TRBV7-9 and TRBJ2-3): DTGVSQNPRHKITKRGQNVTFRCDPISEHNRLYWYRQTLGQGPEFLTYFQNEAQLEKSRLLSDRFSAERPKGSFSTLEIQRTEQGDSAMYLCASSLATGPGDTQYFGPGTRLTVL.

Concerning this clone: This sample includes further DNA sequences coding for the same CDR3. The gene calls are TRBV19 and TRBJ1-1; no clear D gene. The germline V gene has CDR1 LNHDA and CDR2 SQIVND (reference sequence). The CDR3 has 13 residues. The ends were cut back, 1 base at V and 1 base at J, with 4 bases in the middle. CDR3 sequence reads: CASSIGANTEAFF. The CDR3 DNA is TGTGCCAGTAGTATAGGGGCGAACACTGAAGCTTTCTTT.

The rearrangement links TRBV27 to TRBJ2-3; possibly TRBD2 for D (5 bases). In germline, CDR1 is MNHEY, CDR2 SMNVEV (reference sequence). The CDR3 has 14 residues. V dropped 3 bases and J dropped 2 bases, with 9 bases sitting between them. CDR3 residues: CASSFLRDTDTQYF. The CDR3 DNA follows: TGTGCCAGCAGTTTCCTCCGGGACACAGATACGCAGTATTTT.

This chain joins TRBV19 and TRBJ1-5, with 7 bases identical to TRBD1. The CDR3 runs 16 residues. V shed 3 bases, J shed 6 bases, and the junction held 11 bases outside the gene matches. Germline assignment: CDR1 LNHDA and CDR2 SQIVND (reference sequence). CDR3 in amino acids: CASSIFVEGAIQPQHF. CDR3 nucleotides: TGTGCCAGTAGTATCTTTGTAGAGGGGGCTATTCAGCCCCAGCATTTT.

CDR3 protein: CASSQTGWSSYTF. CDR3 DNA: TGTGCCAGCAGCCAGACAGGGTGGAGTTCGTACACCTTC. J is TRBJ1-2 and V is TRBV25-1, with 7 bases identical to TRBD1. The ends lost 6 bases at V and 11 bases at J; junction bases unmatched: 12. This CDR3 spans 13 amino acids. Germline CDR1 is MGHDK and CDR2 is SYGVNS.

J is TRBJ1-1 and V is TRBV10-1; weak D call: TRBD1 (5 bases). The germline V gene has CDR1 WNHNN and CDR2 SYGVQD (reference sequence). Between the trimmed V and J ends, which lost 1 base and 3 bases, there was a span of 15 bases. The CDR3 covers 16 residues. The CDR3 DNA follows: TGCGCCAGCAGTGAGTATTCGGCGGGGGGTTACACTGAAGCTTTCTTT. It is translated as CASSEYSAGGYTEAFF.